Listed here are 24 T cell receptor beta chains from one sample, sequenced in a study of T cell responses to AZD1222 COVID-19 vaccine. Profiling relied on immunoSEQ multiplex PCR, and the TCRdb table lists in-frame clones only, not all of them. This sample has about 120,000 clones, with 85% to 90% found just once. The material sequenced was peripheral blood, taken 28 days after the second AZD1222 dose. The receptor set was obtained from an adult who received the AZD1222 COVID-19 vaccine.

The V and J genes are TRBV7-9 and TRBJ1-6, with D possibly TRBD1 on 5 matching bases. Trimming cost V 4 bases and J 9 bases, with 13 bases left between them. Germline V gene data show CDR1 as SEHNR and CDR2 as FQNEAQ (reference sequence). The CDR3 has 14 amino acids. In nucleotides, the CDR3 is TGTGCCAGCAGCTCCGTTCCGGGGACTTCACCCCTCCACTTT. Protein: CASSSVPGTSPLHF.

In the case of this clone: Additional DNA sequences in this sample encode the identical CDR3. As DNA, the CDR3 is TGTGCCAGCAGTTACAGGGGGCAGGGCTATGGCTACACCTTC. Translation gives CASSYRGQGYGYTF. This chain uses TRBV6-5 with TRBJ1-2; TRBD1 matches at 7 bases. Germline V gene sequence: CDR1 MNHEY, CDR2 SVGAGI. CDR3 size: 14 residues. V gave up 2 bases and J gave up 4 bases; unmatched junction bases: 4.

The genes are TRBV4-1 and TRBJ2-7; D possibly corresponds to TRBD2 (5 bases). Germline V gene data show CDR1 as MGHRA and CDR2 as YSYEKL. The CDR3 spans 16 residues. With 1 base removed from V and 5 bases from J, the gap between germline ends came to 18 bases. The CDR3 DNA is TGCGCCAGCAGCCAAGCGGTTCTTGGGGAGATGAACGAGCAGTACTTC. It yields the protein CASSQAVLGEMNEQYF.

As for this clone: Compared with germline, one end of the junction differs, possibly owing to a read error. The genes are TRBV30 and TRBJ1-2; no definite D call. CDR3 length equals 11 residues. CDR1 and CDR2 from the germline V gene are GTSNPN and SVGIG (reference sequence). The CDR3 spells CAWGSGFGCTF. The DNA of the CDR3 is TGTGCCTGGGGGTCGGGGTTCGGCTGCACCTTC.

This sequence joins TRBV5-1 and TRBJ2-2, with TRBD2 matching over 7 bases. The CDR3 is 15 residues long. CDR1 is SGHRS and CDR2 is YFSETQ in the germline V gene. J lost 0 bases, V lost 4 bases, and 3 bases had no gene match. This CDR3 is CASSDGLANTGELFF. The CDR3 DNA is TGCGCCAGCAGCGACGGACTAGCGAACACCGGGGAGCTGTTTTTT.

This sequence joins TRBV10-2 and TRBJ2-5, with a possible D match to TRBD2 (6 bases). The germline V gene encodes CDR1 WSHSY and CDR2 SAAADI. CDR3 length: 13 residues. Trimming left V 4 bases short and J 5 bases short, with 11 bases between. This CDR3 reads CASSVTGGETQYF. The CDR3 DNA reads TGCGCCAGCAGTGTGACCGGAGGGGAGACCCAGTACTTC.

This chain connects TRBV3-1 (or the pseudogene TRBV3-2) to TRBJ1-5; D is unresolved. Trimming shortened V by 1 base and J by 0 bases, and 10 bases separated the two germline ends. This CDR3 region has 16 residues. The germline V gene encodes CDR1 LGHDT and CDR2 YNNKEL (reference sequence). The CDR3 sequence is CASSQGTPNSNQPQHF. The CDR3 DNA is TGTGCCAGCAGCCAAGGGACTCCCAATAGCAATCAGCCCCAGCATTTT.

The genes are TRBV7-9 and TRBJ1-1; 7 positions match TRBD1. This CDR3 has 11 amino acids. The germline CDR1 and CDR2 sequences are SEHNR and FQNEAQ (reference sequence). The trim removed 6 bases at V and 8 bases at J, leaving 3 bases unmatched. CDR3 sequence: CASSQDREAFF. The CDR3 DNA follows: TGTGCCAGCAGTCAGGACAGGGAAGCTTTCTTT.

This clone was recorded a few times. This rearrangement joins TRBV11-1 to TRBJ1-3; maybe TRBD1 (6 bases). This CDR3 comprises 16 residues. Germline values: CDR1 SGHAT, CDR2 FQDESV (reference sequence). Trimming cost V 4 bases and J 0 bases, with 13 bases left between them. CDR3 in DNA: TGTGCCAGCAGCTCTCGCGAAGGGGGCTCTGGAAACACCATATATTTT. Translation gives CASSSREGGSGNTIYF.

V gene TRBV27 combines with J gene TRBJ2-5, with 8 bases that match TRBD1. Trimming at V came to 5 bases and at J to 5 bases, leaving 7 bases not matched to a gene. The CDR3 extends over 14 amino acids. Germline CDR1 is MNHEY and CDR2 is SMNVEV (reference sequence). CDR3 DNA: TGTGCCAGCAGTCCCCGACAGGGGAGGGAGACCCAGTACTTC. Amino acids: CASSPRQGRETQYF.

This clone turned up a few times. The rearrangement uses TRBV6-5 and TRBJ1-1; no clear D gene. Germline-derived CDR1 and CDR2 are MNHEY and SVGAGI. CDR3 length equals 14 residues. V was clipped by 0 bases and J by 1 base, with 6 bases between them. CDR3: CASSYSGGNTEAFF. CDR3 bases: TGTGCCAGCAGTTACTCGGGCGGGAACACTGAAGCTTTCTTT.

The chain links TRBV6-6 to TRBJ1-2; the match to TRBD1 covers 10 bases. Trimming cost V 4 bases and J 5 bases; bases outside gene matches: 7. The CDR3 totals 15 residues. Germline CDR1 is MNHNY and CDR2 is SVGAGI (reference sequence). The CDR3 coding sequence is TGTGCCAGCAGTTTTATGGACAGGGGGGGATATGGCTACACCTTC. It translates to CASSFMDRGGYGYTF.

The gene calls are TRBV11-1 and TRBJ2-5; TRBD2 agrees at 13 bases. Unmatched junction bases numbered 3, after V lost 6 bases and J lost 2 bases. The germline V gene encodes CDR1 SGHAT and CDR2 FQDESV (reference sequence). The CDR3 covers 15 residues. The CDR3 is CASSWTSGGQETQYF. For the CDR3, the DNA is TGTGCCAGCAGTTGGACTAGCGGGGGTCAAGAGACCCAGTACTTC.

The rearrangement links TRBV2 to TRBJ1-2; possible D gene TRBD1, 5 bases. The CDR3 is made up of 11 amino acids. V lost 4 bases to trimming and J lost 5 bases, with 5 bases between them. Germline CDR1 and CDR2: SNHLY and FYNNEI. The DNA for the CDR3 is TGTGCCAGCAGTGGACAGTATGGCTACACCTTC. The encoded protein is CASSGQYGYTF. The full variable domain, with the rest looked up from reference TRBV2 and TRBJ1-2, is EPEVTQTPSHQVTQMGQEVILRCVPISNHLYFYWYRQILGQKVEFLVSFYNNEISEKSEIFDDQFSVERPDGSNFTLKIRSTKLEDSAMYFCASSGQYGYTFGSGTRLTVV.

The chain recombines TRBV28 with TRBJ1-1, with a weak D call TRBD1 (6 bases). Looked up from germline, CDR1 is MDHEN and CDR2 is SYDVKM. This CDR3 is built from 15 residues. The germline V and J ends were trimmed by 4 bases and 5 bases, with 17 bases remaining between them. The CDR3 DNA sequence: TGTGCCAGCAGTTCCAGGGGTGGAAGAAGAACTGAAGCTTTCTTT. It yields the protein CASSSRGGRRTEAFF.

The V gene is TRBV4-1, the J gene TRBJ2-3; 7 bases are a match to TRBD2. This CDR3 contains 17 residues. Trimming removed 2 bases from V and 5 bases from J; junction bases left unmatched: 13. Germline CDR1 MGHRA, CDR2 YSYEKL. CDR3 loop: CASSQFLTSGVGDTQYF. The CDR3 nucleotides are TGCGCCAGCAGCCAATTCCTAACAAGCGGGGTTGGAGATACGCAGTATTTT.

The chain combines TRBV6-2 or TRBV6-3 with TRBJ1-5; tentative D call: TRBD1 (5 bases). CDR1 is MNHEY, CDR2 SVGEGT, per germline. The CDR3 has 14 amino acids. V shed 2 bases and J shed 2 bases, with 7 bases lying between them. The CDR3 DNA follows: TGTGCCAGCAGTTACAGGGGAGGCAATCAGCCCCAGCATTTT. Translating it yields CASSYRGGNQPQHF.

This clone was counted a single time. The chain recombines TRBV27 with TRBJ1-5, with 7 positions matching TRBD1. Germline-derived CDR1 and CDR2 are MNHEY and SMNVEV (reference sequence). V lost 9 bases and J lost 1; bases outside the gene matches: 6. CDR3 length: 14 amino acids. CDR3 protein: CARRQGESNQPQHF. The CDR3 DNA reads TGTGCCAGACGACAGGGAGAAAGCAATCAGCCCCAGCATTTT.

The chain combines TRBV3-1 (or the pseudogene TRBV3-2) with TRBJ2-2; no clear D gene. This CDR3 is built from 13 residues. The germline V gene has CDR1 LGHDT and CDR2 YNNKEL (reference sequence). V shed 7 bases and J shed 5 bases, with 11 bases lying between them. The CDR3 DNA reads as TGTGCCAGCACCACAAAGTTAACCGGGGAGCTGTTTTTT. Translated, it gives CASTTKLTGELFF.

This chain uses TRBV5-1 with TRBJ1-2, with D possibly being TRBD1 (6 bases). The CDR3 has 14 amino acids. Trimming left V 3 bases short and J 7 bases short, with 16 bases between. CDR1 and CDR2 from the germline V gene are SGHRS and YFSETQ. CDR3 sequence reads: CASSSRGDLGGYTF. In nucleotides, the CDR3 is TGCGCCAGCAGCTCGAGGGGGGACCTTGGTGGCTACACCTTC.

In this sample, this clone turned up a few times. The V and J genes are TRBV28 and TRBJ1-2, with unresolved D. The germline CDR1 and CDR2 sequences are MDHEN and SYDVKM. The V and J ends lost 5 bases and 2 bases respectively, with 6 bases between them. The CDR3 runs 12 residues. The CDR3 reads CASSRGNYGYTF. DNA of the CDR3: TGTGCCAGCAGTAGAGGGAACTATGGCTACACCTTC.

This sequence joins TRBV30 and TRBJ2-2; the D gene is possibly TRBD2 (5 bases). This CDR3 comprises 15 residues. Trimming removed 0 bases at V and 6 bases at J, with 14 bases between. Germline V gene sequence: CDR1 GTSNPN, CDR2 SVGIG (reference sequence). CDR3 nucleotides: TGTGCCTGGAGTGTACTGCGGGCCGCACCCGGGGAGCTGTTTTTT. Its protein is CAWSVLRAAPGELFF.

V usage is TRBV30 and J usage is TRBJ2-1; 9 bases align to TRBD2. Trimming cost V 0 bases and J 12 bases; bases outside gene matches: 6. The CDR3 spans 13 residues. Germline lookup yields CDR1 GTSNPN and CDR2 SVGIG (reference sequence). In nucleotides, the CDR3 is TGTGCCTGGAGTGTACGGGAGCGGGGGGTGCAGTTCTTC. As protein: CAWSVRERGVQFF.

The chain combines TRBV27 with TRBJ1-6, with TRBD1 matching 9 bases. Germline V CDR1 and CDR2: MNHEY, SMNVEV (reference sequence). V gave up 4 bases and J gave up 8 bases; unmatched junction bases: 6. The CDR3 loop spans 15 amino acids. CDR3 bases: TGTGCCAGCAGTTCTCCCGGGACAGGGTATTCACCCCTCCACTTT. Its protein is CASSSPGTGYSPLHF.